This TCR beta chain was observed in a study of blood T cell repertoires in COVID-19. Using immunoSEQ multiplex PCR, the repertoire was profiled, and TCRdb retains in-frame clones only, with some absent. The table lists over 60,000 clones, 89% of them singletons. The CDR3 loop spans 15 amino acids. The germline gives CDR1 MNHEY, CDR2 SVGAGI. After removal of 0 bases from V and 6 bases from J, the junction contained 3 bases not matched to a gene. V usage is TRBV6-5 and J usage is TRBJ1-2; 11 bases agree with TRBD1. This TCR derives from a man older than 75 with acute or convalescent COVID-19. Input material: peripheral blood. CDR3 region: CASSYSGQGAHGYTF. The DNA of the CDR3 is TGTGCCAGCAGTTACTCCGGACAGGGGGCACATGGCTACACCTTC.